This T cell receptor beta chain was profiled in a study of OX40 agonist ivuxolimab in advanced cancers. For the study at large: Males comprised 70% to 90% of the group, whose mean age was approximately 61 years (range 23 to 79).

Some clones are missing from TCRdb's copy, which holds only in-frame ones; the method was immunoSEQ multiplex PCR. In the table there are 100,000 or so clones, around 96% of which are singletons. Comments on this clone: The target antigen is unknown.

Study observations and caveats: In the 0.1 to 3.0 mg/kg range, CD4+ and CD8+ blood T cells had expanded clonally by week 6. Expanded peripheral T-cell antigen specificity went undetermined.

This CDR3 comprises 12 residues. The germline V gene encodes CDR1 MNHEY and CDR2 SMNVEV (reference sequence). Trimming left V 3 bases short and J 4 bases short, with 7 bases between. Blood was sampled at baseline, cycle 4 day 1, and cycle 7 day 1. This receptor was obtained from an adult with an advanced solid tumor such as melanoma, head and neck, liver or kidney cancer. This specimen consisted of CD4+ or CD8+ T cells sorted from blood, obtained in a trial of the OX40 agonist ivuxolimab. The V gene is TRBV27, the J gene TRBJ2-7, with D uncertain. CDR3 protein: CASSFPGYEQYF. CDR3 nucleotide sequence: TGTGCCAGCAGTTTTCCCGGGTACGAGCAGTACTTC.